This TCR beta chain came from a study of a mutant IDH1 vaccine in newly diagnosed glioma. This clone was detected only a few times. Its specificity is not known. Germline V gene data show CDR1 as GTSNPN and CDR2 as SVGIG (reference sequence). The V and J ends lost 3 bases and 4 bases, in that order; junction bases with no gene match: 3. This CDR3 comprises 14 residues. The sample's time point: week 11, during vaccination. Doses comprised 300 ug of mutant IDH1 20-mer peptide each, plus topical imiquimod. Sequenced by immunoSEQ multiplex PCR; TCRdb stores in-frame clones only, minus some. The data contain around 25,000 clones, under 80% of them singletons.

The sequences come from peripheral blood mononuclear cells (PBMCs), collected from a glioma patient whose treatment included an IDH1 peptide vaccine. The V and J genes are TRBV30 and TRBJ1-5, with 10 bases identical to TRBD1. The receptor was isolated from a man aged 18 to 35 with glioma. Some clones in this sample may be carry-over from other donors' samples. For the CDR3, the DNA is TGTGCCTGGAGGGAGGGACAGGGGAATCAGCCCCAGCATTTT. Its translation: CAWREGQGNQPQHF.